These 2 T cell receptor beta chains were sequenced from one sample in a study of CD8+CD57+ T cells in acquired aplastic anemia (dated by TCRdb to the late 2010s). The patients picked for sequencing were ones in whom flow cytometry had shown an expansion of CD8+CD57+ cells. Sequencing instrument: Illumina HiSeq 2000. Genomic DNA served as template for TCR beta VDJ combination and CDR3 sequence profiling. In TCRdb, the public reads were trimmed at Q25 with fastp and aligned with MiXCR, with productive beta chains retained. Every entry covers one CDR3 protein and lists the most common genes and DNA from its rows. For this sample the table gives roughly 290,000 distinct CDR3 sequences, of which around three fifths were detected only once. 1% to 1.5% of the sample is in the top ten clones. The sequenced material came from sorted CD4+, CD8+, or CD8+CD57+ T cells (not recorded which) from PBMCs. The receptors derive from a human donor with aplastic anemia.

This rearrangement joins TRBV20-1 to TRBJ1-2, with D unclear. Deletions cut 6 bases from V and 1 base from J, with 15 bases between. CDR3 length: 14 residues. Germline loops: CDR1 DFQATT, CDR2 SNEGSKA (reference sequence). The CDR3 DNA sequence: TGCAGTGCCCACACCACAGCGAGTAACTATGGCTACACCTTC. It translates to CSAHTTASNYGYTF.

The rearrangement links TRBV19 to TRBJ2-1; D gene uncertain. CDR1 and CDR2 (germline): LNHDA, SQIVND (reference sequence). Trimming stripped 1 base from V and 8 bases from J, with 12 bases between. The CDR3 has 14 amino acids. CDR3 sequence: CASSIGLGMDEQFF. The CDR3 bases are TGTGCCAGTAGTATAGGGCTTGGCATGGATGAGCAGTTCTTC. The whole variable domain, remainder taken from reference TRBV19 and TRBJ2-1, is DGGITQSPKYLFRKEGQNVTLSCEQNLNHDAMYWYRQDPGQGLRLIYYSQIVNDFQKGDIAEGYSVSREKKESFPLTVTSAQKNPTAFYLCASSIGLGMDEQFFGPGTRLTVL.